Sequencing of this TCR beta chain was carried out in a study of tumor and adjacent non-tumor tissue in lung cancer. Across the whole study: Patients were aged about 31 to 85, nine to eleven men and about 5 women, stage I to III. Overall study results and limits: Top 100 clones took a larger repertoire share in normal lung.

TCRbeta libraries were built with three rounds of nested PCR, modified from ARM-PCR. Each CDR3 protein gets one entry after TCRdb re-called the multiplex PCR reads with MiXCR. Found here are about 100,000 distinct CDR3 sequences, roughly 60% of them singletons; the top ten hold roughly 19%. Per germline, CDR1 MNHNS and CDR2 SASEGT. CDR3 length equals 15 residues. In regard to this clonotype: Its specificity is not known. A junction end diverges from the germline sequence, so it may reflect a read error.

No cell sorting was done before RNA was extracted from the tissue. Distant lung tissue was collected more than 3 cm away from the tumor edge. This TCR was recovered from a man under 40 with non-small cell lung cancer. Sequencing used distant non-tumor lung tissue. The V call is TRBV6-1, the J call TRBJ2-7; D may be TRBD1 (6 bases). The CDR3 region is CASSREDRIPYKQYF. CDR3 nucleotides: TGCGCCAGCAGCCGAGAAGACAGGATCCCCTACAAGCAGTACTTC.